This T cell receptor (beta chain) is from a study of cytomegalovirus exposure and HLA in healthy donors. General study results and limits: Confirmation in vitro established that three CMV-associated chains were specific for CMV antigens. A later analysis revealed that TCR association rates differed between HLA loci, peaking at DRB1 and bottoming out at HLA-C.

Per germline, CDR1 SSHAT and CDR2 FNYEAQ (reference sequence). With V trimmed by 5 bases and J by 3 bases, 10 bases remained unmatched. The CDR3 consists of 16 residues. The PCR was carried out with 60 Vbeta primers and 13 Jbeta primers. Here immunoSEQ multiplex PCR was the method, and the copy in TCRdb shows in-frame clones only, minus some. The data show roughly 140,000 clones, with about three fifths seen just once and approximately 2.9% held by the top ten. Though nominally healthy at sampling, donors likely had unrecorded immune exposures. Concerning this clone: As yet, its antigen is unknown.

Sequenced: PBMCs. This chain joins TRBV7-7 and TRBJ2-1, with TRBD2 matching over 7 bases. The source is a woman aged 30 to 39 in good health and CMV-seropositive. CDR3 DNA: TGTGCCAGCAGCCCCGGGAGCGGGACGTACTACAATGAGCAGTTCTTC. Its protein is CASSPGSGTYYNEQFF.